This T cell receptor beta chain was documented in a study of metastatic and nonmetastatic thyroid tumors (dated by TCRdb to the early 2020s). The study in broad terms: Repertoires were compared across peripheral blood and tumor or nodule tissue samples from malignant and benign thyroid patients.

No treatment had been received by any patient before thyroid surgery. The study retrospectively analysed patient clinical samples collected from about 2012 to 2018 using T-cell receptor beta sequencing. The research as a whole found: In both blood and tumor samples, TCR beta diversity was reported to be significantly higher in malignant tumors than in benign nodules.

Taken from cysteine to phenylalanine, the CDR3 has 13 residues. Left in the record is the CDR3 DNA by itself, 39 bases read in frame from the first base. From the germline V gene, CDR1 is SGDLS and CDR2 is YYNGEE. The junction carries 9 bases between V and J, which are trimmed by 0 bases and 6 bases respectively. The library was produced with PCR. The reads were generated on an Illumina HiSeq 4000. The TCR beta-chain CDR3 region of each patient was profiled by high-throughput sequencing. Turning to the authors' computational methods: CDR3 differences across clinicopathological groups were used to build a classifier for discriminating distant-metastatic papillary thyroid cancer patients. To measure repertoire diversity the researchers used the Shannon index, while the Morisita-Horn index served to gauge how similar the tumor and blood repertoires were. Clones were called with MiXCR by TCRdb after fastp trimmed the public reads at Q25, and only in-frame beta chains were retained. None of the V and J calls come from the authors' own analysis; TCRdb made them. Present in this sample are 75,000 to 100,000 clones, 12% of which were seen just once. The ten largest make up approximately 11% of the sample.

This clone appeared many times. Its antigen is not yet known. Base qualities are not provided; no much larger clone lies one nucleotide away. This chain is built from TRBV9 and TRBJ1-1, and perhaps TRBD1 as D gene, on 5 matching bases. This clonotype originated in a female donor with papillary thyroid cancer or a benign thyroid nodule (not recorded which). Some clones in this sample may be carry-over from other donors' samples. Sequenced sample: blood. In nucleotide form, the sequence is TGTGCCAGCAGCGTAGGAGGGGATTCTGAAGCTTTCTTT. The translation is CASSVGGDSEAFF.